This paragraph covers one T cell receptor (beta chain) sequence. What it binds is not known. The CDR3 sequence is 17 residues long. Looked up from germline, CDR1 is SNHLY and CDR2 is FYNNEI. After removal of 7 bases from V and 5 bases from J, the junction contained 15 bases not matched to a gene. These data originate in a study of OX40 agonist ivuxolimab in advanced cancers. Study-level information: Earlier anti-PD-1, anti-PD-L1 or anti-CTLA-4 therapy was permitted; over 35% had received some.

Assay used: immunoSEQ multiplex PCR; TCRdb lists only in-frame clones, some missing. The table has 75,000 to 80,000 clones, over 75% seen once. Points from the study as a whole: At doses 0.1 to 3.0 mg/kg, CD4+ and CD8+ clones expanded. A proportion of nonresponders additionally exhibited low normalized T-cell clonal expansion. With doses of 0.1-3.0 mg/kg, partial responders showed among the lowest clonal expansion.

The source was CD4+ or CD8+ T cells sorted from blood, collected in a trial of the OX40 agonist ivuxolimab. The chain recombines TRBV2 with TRBJ2-3, with TRBD2 identical over 10 bases. This clonotype was obtained from an adult with an advanced solid tumor such as melanoma, head and neck, liver or kidney cancer. Here the CDR3 reads CASTSRGRLAGVDTQYF. CDR3 DNA: TGTGCCAGCACCTCCCGGGGGAGACTAGCGGGCGTAGATACGCAGTATTTT.